These 15 T cell receptor beta chains originate from one sample sequenced in a study. MiXCR was run by TCRdb on the 5' RACE reads, yielding one entry per CDR3 protein. This repertoire shows 25,000 to 40,000 distinct CDR3 sequences, roughly 24% found once; its top ten account for more than 3.5%. The material sequenced was memory CD4+ T cells sorted from blood. Noted subset: memory CD4+ T cells, CD4+CD45RO+CD25-. Receptors originate from a female donor with breast cancer.

The chain recombines TRBV27 with TRBJ2-1, with 10 bases lining up with TRBD2. V gave up 8 bases and J gave up 8 bases; unmatched junction bases: 15. Germline CDR1 is MNHEY and CDR2 is SMNVEV (reference sequence). This CDR3 region has 16 residues. CDR3 sequence: CASSQIPSGSPDEQFF. CDR3 in DNA: TGTGCCAGCTCCCAGATCCCTAGCGGGAGTCCCGATGAGCAGTTCTTC.

Relative to its sample, this clonotype is medium-sized. The gene calls are TRBV29-1 and TRBJ2-1; D may be TRBD1 (6 bases). CDR3 size: 13 residues. Per germline, CDR1 SQVTM and CDR2 ANQGSEA. The V gene lost 3 bases and the J gene lost 1 base, with 7 bases spanning the gap. CDR3 sequence: CSVDQGSYNEQFF. The CDR3 DNA reads as TGCAGCGTTGACCAGGGGTCCTACAATGAGCAGTTCTTC.

This chain joins TRBV27 and TRBJ2-1, with TRBD2 matching 13 bases. There are 13 residues in the CDR3. From germline, CDR1 is MNHEY and CDR2 SMNVEV (reference sequence). Trimming removed 8 bases from V and 10 bases from J; junction bases left unmatched: 5. In DNA form, the CDR3 reads TGTGCCAGCGGACTAGCGGGAGTAAGGGAGCAGTTCTTC. Translating it yields CASGLAGVREQFF.

In its sample, this clonotype was seen a few times. CDR3 protein: CASSVGPGGAAKNIQYF. The CDR3 DNA reads TGTGCCAGCAGCGTGGGACCGGGAGGCGCGGCCAAAAACATTCAGTACTTC. The rearrangement joins TRBV9 to TRBJ2-4; 7 bases align to TRBD2. CDR3 length equals 17 residues. Germline V gives CDR1 SGDLS, CDR2 YYNGEE. J lost 1 base, V lost 2 bases, and 9 bases had no gene match. The full variable domain, in which reference TRBV9 and TRBJ2-4 provide the parts outside the CDR3, is DSGVTQTPKHLITATGQRVTLRCSPRSGDLSVYWYQQSLDQGLQFLIQYYNGEERAKGNILERFSAQQFPDLHSELNLSSLELGDSALYFCASSVGPGGAAKNIQYFGAGTRLSVL.

The chain has TRBV7-9 and TRBJ1-2, with TRBD1 matching over 9 bases. The CDR3 runs to 19 residues. Germline V gives CDR1 SEHNR, CDR2 FQNEAQ (reference sequence). The V segment lost 5 bases and the J segment 4 bases; nucleotides outside the gene matches: 20. The CDR3 is CASSHKRTGENEATYGYTF. CDR3 bases: TGTGCCAGCAGCCACAAAAGGACAGGGGAGAACGAGGCCACCTATGGCTACACCTTC.

About this clonotype itself: Since a much larger clone is just one base distant, this may be a read error. The chain uses TRBV12-3 or TRBV12-4 and TRBJ2-2; no reliable D call. The CDR3 is made up of 14 amino acids. Here the CDR3 reads CTSTTLLLTGELFF. CDR3 coding DNA: TGTACCAGCACCACCCTCCTGCTCACCGGGGAGCTGTTTTTT.

Comments on this clonotype: It may be a read error: a sequence one base away is much more abundant. The chain recombines TRBV9 with TRBJ1-2, with D uncertain. This CDR3 has 15 amino acids. Germline CDR1 SGDLS, CDR2 YYNGEE. CDR3 sequence: CASIVEGLGSYGYTF. In DNA, the CDR3 is TGTGCCAGCATCGTAGAAGGTTTAGGGTCCTATGGCTACACCTTC.

Remarks on this clonotype: Given the absence of the conserved phenylalanine or tryptophan at the CDR3 end, a read error is likely. The chain employs TRBV12-3 or TRBV12-4 and TRBJ1-1; D is ambiguous. CDR3 length equals 12 residues. V shed 3 bases and J shed 2 bases, with 4 bases lying between them. In DNA form, the CDR3 reads TGTGCCAGCAGTTTCGGCAACACTGAAGCTTTCTCT. This sequence encodes CASSFGNTEAFS.

The CDR3 here is CAGHRDFQETQYF. CDR3 sequence (DNA): TGTGCCGGCCACCGGGACTTTCAAGAGACCCAGTACTTC. V is TRBV3-1 and J is TRBJ2-5, with D possibly being TRBD2 (6 bases). The CDR3 runs 13 residues. The V and J ends lost 11 bases and 2 bases respectively, with 15 bases between them. Per the germline V gene, CDR1 is LGHDT and CDR2 is YNNKEL (reference sequence).

The genes are TRBV27 and TRBJ2-7; D may be TRBD1 (6 bases). The CDR3 has 15 amino acids. V gave up 2 bases and J gave up 1 base, with 12 bases separating them. Germline assignment: CDR1 MNHEY and CDR2 SMNVEV (reference sequence). CDR3 nucleotide sequence: TGTGCCAGCAGTTTAAGAGGGGGAGAGTCCTACGAGCAGTACTTC. Amino acid sequence: CASSLRGGESYEQYF.

The genes are TRBV20-1 and TRBJ1-4; D is unresolved. Trimming stripped 0 bases from V and 6 bases from J, with 8 bases between. The CDR3 length is 13 residues. Germline-derived CDR1 and CDR2 are DFQATT and SNEGSKA (reference sequence). In nucleotides, the CDR3 is TGCAGTGCTAGAGATGGGCAGGATGAAAAACTGTTTTTT. Its protein is CSARDGQDEKLFF.

To note about this clonotype: One junction end disagrees with the germline gene, perhaps due to a read error. The chain uses TRBV3-1 and TRBJ2-3; 10 bases map to TRBD2. Per the germline V gene, CDR1 is LGHDT and CDR2 is YNNKEL (reference sequence). This CDR3 region has 16 residues. The CDR3 is CASGQDREREGDTQYF. The CDR3 nucleotides read TGTGCCAGCGGCCAAGATAGAGAGCGGGAGGGGGATACGCAGTATTTT.

On this clonotype itself: Given a much more abundant clone one base away, this may be a read error. This chain connects TRBV6-1 to TRBJ2-3; 7 positions match TRBD2. This CDR3 has 17 residues. CDR1 and CDR2 from the germline V gene are MNHNS and SASEGT. CDR3 protein: CASREGSGWGGSDTQYF. The CDR3 bases are TGTGCCAGCAGGGAAGGATCGGGGTGGGGAGGGTCAGATACGCAGTATTTT.

This chain uses TRBV6-2 or TRBV6-3 with TRBJ2-1, with 9 nucleotides matching TRBD1. Trimming at V came to 5 bases and at J to 4 bases, leaving 12 bases not matched to a gene. Looked up from germline, CDR1 is MNHEY and CDR2 is SVGEGT. This CDR3 is built from 17 residues. The CDR3 loop reads CASSTRTGTGPYNEQFF. The CDR3 DNA is TGTGCCAGCAGTACCCGAACCGGGACAGGGCCTTACAATGAGCAGTTCTTC.

Remarks on this clonotype: Just one base apart from a much larger clone, this may be a read error. This sequence joins TRBV6-1 and TRBJ2-7; D unresolved. The germline gives CDR1 MNHNS, CDR2 SASEGT. V was cut by 6 bases and J by 0 bases, with 6 bases left in between. CDR3 length: 12 amino acids. CDR3 loop: CASSSISYEQYF. The CDR3 DNA reads TGTGCCAGCAGCTCCATCTCCTACGAGCAGTACTTC.